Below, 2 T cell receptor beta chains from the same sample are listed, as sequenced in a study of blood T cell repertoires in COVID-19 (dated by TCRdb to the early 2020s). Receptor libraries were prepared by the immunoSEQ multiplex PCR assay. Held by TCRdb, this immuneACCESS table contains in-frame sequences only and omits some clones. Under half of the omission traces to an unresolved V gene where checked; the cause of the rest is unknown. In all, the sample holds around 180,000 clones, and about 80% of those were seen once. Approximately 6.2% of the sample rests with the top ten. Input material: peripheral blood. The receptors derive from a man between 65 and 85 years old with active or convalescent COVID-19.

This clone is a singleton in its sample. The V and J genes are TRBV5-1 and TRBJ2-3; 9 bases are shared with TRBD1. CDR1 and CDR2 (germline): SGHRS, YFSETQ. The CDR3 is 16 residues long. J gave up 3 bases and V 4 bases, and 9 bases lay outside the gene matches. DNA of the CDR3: TGCGCCAGCAGCGTGGCCGGACAGGGGAGTACAGATACGCAGTATTTT. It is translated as CASSVAGQGSTDTQYF.

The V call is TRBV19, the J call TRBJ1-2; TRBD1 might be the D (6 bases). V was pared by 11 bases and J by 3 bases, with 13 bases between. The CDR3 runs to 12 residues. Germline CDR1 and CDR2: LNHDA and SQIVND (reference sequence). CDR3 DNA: TGTGCCGGTCAGGACAGTGACTATGGCTACACCTTC. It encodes CAGQDSDYGYTF.